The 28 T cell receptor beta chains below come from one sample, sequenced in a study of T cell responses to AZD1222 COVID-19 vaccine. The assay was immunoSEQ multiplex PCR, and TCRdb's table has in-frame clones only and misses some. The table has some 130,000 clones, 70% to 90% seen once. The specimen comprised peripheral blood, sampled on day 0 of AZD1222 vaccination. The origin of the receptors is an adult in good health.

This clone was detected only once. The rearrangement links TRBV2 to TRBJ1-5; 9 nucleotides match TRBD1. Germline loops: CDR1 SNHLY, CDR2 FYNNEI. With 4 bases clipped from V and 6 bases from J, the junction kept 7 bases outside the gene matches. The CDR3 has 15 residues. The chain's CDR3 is CASSGGTGYLQPQHF. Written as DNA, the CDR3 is TGTGCCAGCAGTGGGGGGACAGGGTACCTTCAGCCCCAGCATTTT.

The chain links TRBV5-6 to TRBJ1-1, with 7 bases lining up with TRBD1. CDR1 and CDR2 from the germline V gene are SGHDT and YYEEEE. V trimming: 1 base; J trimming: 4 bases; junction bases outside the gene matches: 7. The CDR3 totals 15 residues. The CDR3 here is CASSLLQGQITEAFF. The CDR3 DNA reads TGTGCCAGCAGCTTGTTACAGGGGCAGATCACTGAAGCTTTCTTT.

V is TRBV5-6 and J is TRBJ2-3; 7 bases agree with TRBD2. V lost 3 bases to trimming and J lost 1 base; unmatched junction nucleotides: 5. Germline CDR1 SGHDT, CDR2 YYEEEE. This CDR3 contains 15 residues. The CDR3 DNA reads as TGTGCCAGCAGCTCCGGGGGGTCCGGCACAGATACGCAGTATTTT. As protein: CASSSGGSGTDTQYF.

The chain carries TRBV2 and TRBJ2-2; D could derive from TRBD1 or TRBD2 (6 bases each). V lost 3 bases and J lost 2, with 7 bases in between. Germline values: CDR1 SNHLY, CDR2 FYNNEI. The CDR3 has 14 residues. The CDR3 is CASSDGGNTGELFF. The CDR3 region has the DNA TGTGCCAGCAGTGACGGGGGCAACACCGGGGAGCTGTTTTTT.

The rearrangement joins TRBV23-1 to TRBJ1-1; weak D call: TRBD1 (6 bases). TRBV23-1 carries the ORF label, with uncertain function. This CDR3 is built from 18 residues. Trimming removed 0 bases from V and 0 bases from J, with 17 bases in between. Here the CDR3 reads CASSQSWQGLRMNTEAFF. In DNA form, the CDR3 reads TGCGCCAGCAGTCAATCGTGGCAGGGGCTAAGGATGAACACTGAAGCTTTCTTT.

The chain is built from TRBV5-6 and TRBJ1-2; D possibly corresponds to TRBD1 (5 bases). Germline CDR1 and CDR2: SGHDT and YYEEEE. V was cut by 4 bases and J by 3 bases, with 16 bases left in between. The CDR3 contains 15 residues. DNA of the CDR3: TGTGCCAGCAGCGTTGCCGGGACTTCCGACTATGGCTACACCTTC. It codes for CASSVAGTSDYGYTF.

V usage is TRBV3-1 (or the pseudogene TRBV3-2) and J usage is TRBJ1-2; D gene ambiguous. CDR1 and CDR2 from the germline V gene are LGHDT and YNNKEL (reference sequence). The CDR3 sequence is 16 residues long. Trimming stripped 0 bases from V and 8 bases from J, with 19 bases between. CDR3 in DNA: TGTGCCAGCAGCCAAGATAGAATCGTTCAGGCAACCGGCTACACCTTC. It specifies CASSQDRIVQATGYTF.

This chain's CDR3 is CASSLTGQEPVYGYTF. For the CDR3, the DNA is TGTGCCAGCAGCTTAACCGGACAAGAACCCGTCTATGGCTACACCTTC. The rearrangement links TRBV7-3 to TRBJ1-2; TRBD1 might be the D (5 bases). Germline V gene sequence: CDR1 SGHTA, CDR2 FQGTGA. Trimming shortened V by 0 bases and J by 4 bases, and 15 bases separated the two germline ends. The CDR3 runs 16 residues.

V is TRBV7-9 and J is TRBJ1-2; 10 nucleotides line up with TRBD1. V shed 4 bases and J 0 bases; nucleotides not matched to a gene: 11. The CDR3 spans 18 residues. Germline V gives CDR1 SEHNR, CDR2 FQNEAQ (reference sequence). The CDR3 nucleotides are TGTGCCAGCAGCTACCGACAGGGGGCCGAAAAATCTAACTATGGCTACACCTTC. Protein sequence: CASSYRQGAEKSNYGYTF.

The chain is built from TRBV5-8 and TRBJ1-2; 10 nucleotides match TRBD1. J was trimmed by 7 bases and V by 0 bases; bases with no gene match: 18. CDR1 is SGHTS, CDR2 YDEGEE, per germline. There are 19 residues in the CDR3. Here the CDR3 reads CASSLEGRDRGHYTPGYTF. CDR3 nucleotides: TGTGCCAGCAGCTTGGAGGGTAGGGACAGGGGCCATTATACCCCTGGCTACACCTTC. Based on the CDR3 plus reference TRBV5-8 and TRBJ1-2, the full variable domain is EAGVTQSPTHLIKTRGQQATLRCSPISGHTSVYWYQQALGLGLQFLLWYDEGEERNRGNFPPRFSGRQFPNYSSELNVNALELEDSALYLCASSLEGRDRGHYTPGYTFGSGTRLTVV.

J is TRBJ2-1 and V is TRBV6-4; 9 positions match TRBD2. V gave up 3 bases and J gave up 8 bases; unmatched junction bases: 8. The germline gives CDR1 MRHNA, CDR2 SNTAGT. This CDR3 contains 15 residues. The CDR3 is CASSEDSGRFDEQFF. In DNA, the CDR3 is TGTGCCAGCAGTGAGGACAGCGGGAGGTTCGATGAGCAGTTCTTC.

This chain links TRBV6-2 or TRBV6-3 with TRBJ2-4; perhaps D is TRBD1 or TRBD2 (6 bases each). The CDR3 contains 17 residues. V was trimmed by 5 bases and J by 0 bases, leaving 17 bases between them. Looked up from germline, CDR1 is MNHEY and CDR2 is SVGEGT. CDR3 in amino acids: CASSSLGGFLAKNIQYF. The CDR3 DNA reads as TGTGCCAGCAGTAGTCTAGGGGGGTTTTTAGCCAAAAACATTCAGTACTTC.

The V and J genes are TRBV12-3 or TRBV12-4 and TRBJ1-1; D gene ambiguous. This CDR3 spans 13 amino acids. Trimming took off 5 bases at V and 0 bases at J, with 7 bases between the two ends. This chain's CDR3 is CASSVIVNTEAFF. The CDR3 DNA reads TGTGCCAGCAGTGTAATAGTGAACACTGAAGCTTTCTTT.

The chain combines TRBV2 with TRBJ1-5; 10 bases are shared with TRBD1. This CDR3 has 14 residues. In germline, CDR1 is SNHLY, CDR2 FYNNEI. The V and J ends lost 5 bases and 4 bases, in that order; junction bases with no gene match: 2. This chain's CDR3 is CASSLGQGNQPQHF. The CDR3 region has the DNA TGTGCCAGCAGTCTGGGACAGGGGAATCAGCCCCAGCATTTT.

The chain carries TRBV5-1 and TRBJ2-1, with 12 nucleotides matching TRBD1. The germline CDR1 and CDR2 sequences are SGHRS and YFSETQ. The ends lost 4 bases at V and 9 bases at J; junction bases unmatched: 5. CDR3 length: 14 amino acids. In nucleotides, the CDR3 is TGCGCCAGCAGCCACCGGGACAGGGGGCTTGAGCAGTTCTTC. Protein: CASSHRDRGLEQFF.

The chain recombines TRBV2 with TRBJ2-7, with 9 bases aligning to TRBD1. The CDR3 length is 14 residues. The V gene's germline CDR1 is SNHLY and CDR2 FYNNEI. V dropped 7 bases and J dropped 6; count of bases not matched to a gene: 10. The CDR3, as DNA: TGTGCCAGCATACAGGAGGGGACAGGGATCGAGCAGTACTTC. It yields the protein CASIQEGTGIEQYF.

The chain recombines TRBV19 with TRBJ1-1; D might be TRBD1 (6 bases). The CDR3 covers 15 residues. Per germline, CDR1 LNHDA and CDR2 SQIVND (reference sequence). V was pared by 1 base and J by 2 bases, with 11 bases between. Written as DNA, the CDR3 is TGTGCCAGTAGTATAGGTGGAGGGGGAAACACTGAAGCTTTCTTT. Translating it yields CASSIGGGGNTEAFF.

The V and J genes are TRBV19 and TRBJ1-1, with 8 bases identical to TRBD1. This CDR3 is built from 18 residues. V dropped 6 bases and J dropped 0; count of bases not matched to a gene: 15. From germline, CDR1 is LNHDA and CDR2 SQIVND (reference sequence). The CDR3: CASRSLGSPGQVNTEAFF. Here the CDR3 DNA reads TGTGCCAGTAGGTCTCTTGGGTCCCCGGGACAGGTGAACACTGAAGCTTTCTTT.

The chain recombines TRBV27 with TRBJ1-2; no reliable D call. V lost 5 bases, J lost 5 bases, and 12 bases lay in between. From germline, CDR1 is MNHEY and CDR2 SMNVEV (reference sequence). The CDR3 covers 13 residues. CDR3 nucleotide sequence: TGTGCCAGCAGTGCTCGGGGAGGGTATGGCTACACCTTC. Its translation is CASSARGGYGYTF.

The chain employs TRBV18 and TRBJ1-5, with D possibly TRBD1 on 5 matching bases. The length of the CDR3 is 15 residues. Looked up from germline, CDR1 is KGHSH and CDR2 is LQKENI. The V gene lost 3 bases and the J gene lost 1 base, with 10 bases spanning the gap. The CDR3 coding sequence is TGTGCCAGCTCACCCCAGGGACTGAGCAATCAGCCCCAGCATTTT. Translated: CASSPQGLSNQPQHF.

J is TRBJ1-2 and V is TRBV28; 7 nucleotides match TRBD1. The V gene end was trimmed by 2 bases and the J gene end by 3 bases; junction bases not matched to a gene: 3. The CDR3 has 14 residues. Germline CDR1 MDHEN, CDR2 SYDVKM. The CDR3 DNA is TGTGCCAGCAGTTTAAACGACAGGGACTATGGCTACACCTTC. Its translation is CASSLNDRDYGYTF.

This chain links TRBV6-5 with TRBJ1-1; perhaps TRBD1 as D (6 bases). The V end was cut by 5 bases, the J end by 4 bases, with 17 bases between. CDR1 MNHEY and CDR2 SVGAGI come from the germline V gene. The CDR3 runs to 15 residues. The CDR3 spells CASSRGGQKRTEAFF. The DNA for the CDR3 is TGTGCCAGCAGTCGAGGCGGACAGAAACGCACTGAAGCTTTCTTT.

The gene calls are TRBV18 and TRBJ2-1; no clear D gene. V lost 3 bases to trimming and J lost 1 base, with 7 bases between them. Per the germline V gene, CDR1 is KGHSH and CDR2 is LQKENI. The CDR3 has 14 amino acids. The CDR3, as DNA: TGTGCCAGCTCACCTTTGTCTTCCTACAATGAGCAGTTCTTC. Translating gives CASSPLSSYNEQFF.

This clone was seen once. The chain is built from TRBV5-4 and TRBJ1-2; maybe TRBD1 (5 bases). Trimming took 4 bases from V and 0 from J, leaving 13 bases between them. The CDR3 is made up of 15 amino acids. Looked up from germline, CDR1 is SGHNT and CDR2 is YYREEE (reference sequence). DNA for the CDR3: TGTGCCAGCAGCACCAGACAGAGGGCTAACTATGGCTACACCTTC. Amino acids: CASSTRQRANYGYTF.

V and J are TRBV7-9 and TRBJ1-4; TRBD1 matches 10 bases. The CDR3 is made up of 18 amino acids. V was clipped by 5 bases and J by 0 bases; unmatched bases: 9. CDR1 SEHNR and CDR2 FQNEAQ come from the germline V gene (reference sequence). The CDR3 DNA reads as TGTGCCAGCAGCACCGACAGGGGGCTTTCAGCAACTAATGAAAAACTGTTTTTT. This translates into CASSTDRGLSATNEKLFF.

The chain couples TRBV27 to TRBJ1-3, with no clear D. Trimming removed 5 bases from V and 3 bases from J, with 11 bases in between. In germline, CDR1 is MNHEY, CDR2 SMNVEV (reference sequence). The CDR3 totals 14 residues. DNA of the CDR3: TGTGCCAGCAGTCTTACCCTCCGTGGAAACACCATATATTTT. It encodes CASSLTLRGNTIYF.

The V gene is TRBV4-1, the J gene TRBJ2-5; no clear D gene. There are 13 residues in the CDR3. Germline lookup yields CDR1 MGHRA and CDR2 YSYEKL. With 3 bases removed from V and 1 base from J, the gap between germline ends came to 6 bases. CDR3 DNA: TGCGCCAGCAGCCAGGGTATCCAAGAGACCCAGTACTTC. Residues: CASSQGIQETQYF.

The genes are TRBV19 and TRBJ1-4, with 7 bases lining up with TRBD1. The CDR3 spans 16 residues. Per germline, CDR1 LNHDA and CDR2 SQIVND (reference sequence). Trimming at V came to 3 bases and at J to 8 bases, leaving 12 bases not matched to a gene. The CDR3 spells CASSITQGPPGEKLFF. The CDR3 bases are TGTGCCAGTAGTATCACACAGGGGCCACCAGGAGAAAAACTGTTTTTT.